This T cell receptor beta chain was recovered during a study of blood T cell repertoires in COVID-19 (dated by TCRdb to between 2020 and 2021). Regarding the complete study: Samples from collaborators originated in the United States, Italy and Spain and spanned both the acute and convalescent phases of COVID-19. The sample metadata nearly always contained a de-identified subject ID, COVID-19 status, age in years and sex. The prospective study material was composed of cDNA or gDNA derived from T cells, B-cell-depleted T cells, or PBMCs. A freely available public database, intended as a resource for researchers studying the immune response to SARS-CoV-2, is where the repertoires were released. HLA class I and class II types, where available, came from metadata supplied by the sample provider rather than from assay-based typing. Deeply sampled blood TCRbeta repertoires from subjects exposed to, actively infected with, or recovered from COVID-19 were included in the dataset. The samples were drawn from the first 160 participants of the ongoing ImmuneRACE study and from under 1,500 subjects provided by 6 global collaborators.

TCRbeta CDR3 regions were amplified from genomic DNA using the immunoSEQ Assay, a bias-controlled multiplex PCR. Regarding the original processing steps: Nucleated cell counts per sample were estimated from amplification of reference gene primers within the assay. Sequence reads were collapsed and filtered to measure the absolute abundance of every unique TCRbeta CDR3 rearrangement. For each sample, productive Simpson clonality was calculated as the square root of Simpson's diversity index across productive rearrangements. TCRdb limited this immuneACCESS table to in-frame rearrangements with V and J called. A share of clones is missing; checked studies link under half to unresolved V genes, and the rest is unexplained. Clone size and the V and J calls come from that table; the DNA yielded D and trimming. The sample table lists about 150,000 clones, 81% of them with a count of one. The top ten clones comprise roughly 9.1% of the sample.

The full study reports these points: How much clinical and demographic metadata was included differed by source and by participant, and the metadata was provided uncurated.

Whole blood was collected in K2EDTA tubes by collaborating institutions according to the institutions' own protocols. For TCRbeta analysis, collaborators shipped samples in one of three forms: frozen whole blood, isolated PBMCs, or DNA extracted from either of those sample types. With respect to this clone: Its antigen is not yet known. Qualities for individual bases were not recorded, and no much larger clone is one base off.

V ends up 4 bases short and J 2 bases short, with an unmatched junction base count of 6. In the germline V gene (reference sequence), CDR1 corresponds to LNHDA and CDR2 to SQIVND. Taken from cysteine to phenylalanine, the CDR3 has 16 residues. The only DNA kept is the CDR3, 48 bases in frame from the first base. The rearrangement combines TRBV19 with TRBJ2-1; the central 9 bases match TRBD2. The clonotype originates from a woman aged 55-69 years with active or convalescent COVID-19. Sample: peripheral blood. The encoded CDR3 is CASSTKTSGAYNEQFF. The DNA reads TGTGCCAGTAGTACGAAGACTAGCGGTGCCTACAATGAGCAGTTCTTC.